This TCR beta chain was sequenced for a study of blood T cell repertoires in COVID-19. Per the authors' pipeline: Amplification of reference gene primers provided the estimated nucleated cell counts. TCRdb keeps only in-frame clones here, not all; method: immunoSEQ multiplex PCR. V and J calls and clone size are given by that table; D and trimming were obtained from the DNA. The table has 250,000 to 300,000 clones, over 85% seen once. The germline gives CDR1 SGHDT, CDR2 YYEEEE. The ends lost 0 bases at V and 7 bases at J; junction bases unmatched: 3. This CDR3 is 14 amino acids long. The chain employs TRBV5-6 and TRBJ1-5, with 8 positions matching TRBD1. Source material: peripheral blood. The TCR originated in a woman in her twenties or thirties with COVID-19, enrolled during active disease. The CDR3 DNA follows: TGTGCCAGCAGCTTGGGACAGGGGTACCAGCCCCAGCATTTT. This gives the protein CASSLGQGYQPQHF.